This T cell receptor (beta chain) originates from a study of blood T cells in healthy people across ages. Whole-study results and caveats: When set beside aged donors, long-lived donors presented more naive CD4+ cells and higher diversity. Diversity figures derived from one million T cells were judged to underestimate the true value.

As to this clonotype: Its antigen is currently unknown.

The authors ran a second PCR of roughly 6 to 11 cycles using a sample-barcoded 5' primer and a J-beta primer mix. Each CDR3 protein gets one entry after TCRdb re-called the 5' RACE reads with MiXCR. The sample records around 700,000 distinct CDR3 sequences, 20% to 25% being singletons. These data were also filed under a second study, of T cells of mothers and their children. This second study notes: Overlap measured in related mother-child pairs was slightly, non-significantly higher than in unrelated pairs.

The sequenced material came from blood. The sequence derives from a boy between 10 and 17 years old in good health.

CDR3 sequence: CAISESASRRELFF. The CDR3 nucleotides are TGTGCCATCAGTGAGTCGGCCAGTCGGAGGGAACTGTTTTTT. The chain joins TRBV10-3 to TRBJ1-4; D uncertain. Between the trimmed V and J ends, which lost 0 bases and 12 bases, there was a span of 14 bases. CDR3 length: 14 amino acids. Germline V CDR1 and CDR2: ENHRY, SYGVKD.